Included here is one T cell receptor (beta chain) sequence, with context. As processed by the authors: Amplification from reference gene primers served as the basis for estimated nucleated cell counts. TCRdb's table, derived via immunoSEQ multiplex PCR, lists solely in-frame clones and lacks some. V and J calls and clone size are those listed in that table; D and trimming were worked out from the DNA. Altogether over 200,000 clones are present, around four fifths being singletons, with the ten largest covering approximately 6%. The sample originates from a study of blood T cell repertoires in COVID-19. The CDR3 spans 15 residues. Germline assignment: CDR1 MNHEY and CDR2 SVGAGI. Germline trimming cut 7 bases from V and 4 bases from J; bases unmatched to any gene: 12.

The chain combines TRBV6-5 with TRBJ1-2; 7 bases agree with TRBD1. The sequenced material came from peripheral blood. This TCR was recovered from a man older than 75 with acute or convalescent COVID-19. This CDR3 reads CASIPRRGMGYGYTF. DNA of the CDR3: TGTGCCAGCATTCCCCGCAGGGGGATGGGCTATGGCTACACCTTC.